The rows below give T cell receptor beta chains drawn from one sample of a study. TCRdb processed the RT-PCR reads anew with MiXCR; each CDR3 protein has one entry. The data show more than 550,000 distinct CDR3 sequences, 14% seen once. The sample comprised memory CD4+ T cells from blood. The receptors shown here come from a female donor in good health, serving as a healthy control. CDR3s leave out the opening cysteine and the closing phenylalanine or tryptophan. Only part of the rows carry a size: once, few, many, or a class if the clone is expanded.

>TRBV20-1|TRBJ2-5|many
SARDTRQPQETQY
>TRBV24-1|TRBJ2-1|.
ATRTSGGNEQF
>TRBV7-9|TRBJ2-3|few
ASTPSRRTTDTQY
>TRBV10-3|TRBJ2-5|many
AITRQLQETQY
>TRBV9|TRBJ1-3|few
ASSGTSGTLGNTIY
>TRBV7-2|TRBJ2-7|.
ASSLASPEQY
>TRBV27|TRBJ2-1|few
ASSDRESGRPNNEQF
>TRBV6-5|TRBJ2-7|few
ASSYQRGRDEQY
>TRBV12-3/TRBV12-4|TRBJ1-1|few
ASSPEGGAFEAF
>TRBV20-1|TRBJ2-4|few
SARGNGAELKNIQY
>TRBV6-1|TRBJ1-5|.
ASSEAFRWGSGNQPQH
>TRBV20-1|TRBJ2-4|many
SAQDRGKNIQY
>TRBV5-6|TRBJ1-1|.
ASSLGGQGSTEAF
>TRBV5-1|TRBJ1-4|many
ASSLTPTGSANEKLF
>TRBV3-1|TRBJ1-3|.
ASSQDGGIRGNTIY
>TRBV24-1|TRBJ2-7|.
AKTGYRKHYEQY
>TRBV7-8|TRBJ2-1|.
ASSLRVGLAGNEQF
>TRBV20-1|TRBJ2-5|many
SASTIYRAKETQY
>TRBV14|TRBJ1-1|few
ASSLYEGTEAF
>TRBV2|TRBJ2-3|few
ASSEIRGRTSTDTQY
>TRBV27|TRBJ1-1|.
ASSGRHRVNTEAF
>TRBV7-2|TRBJ1-2|.
ASRPPGGGPGYGYT
>TRBV11-2|TRBJ1-1|.
ASSLGRVGDQGIAF
>TRBV19|TRBJ2-5|.
ASGRGGQQETQY
>TRBV6-6|TRBJ2-7|.
ASSYPGQGNYEQY
>TRBV29-1|TRBJ2-5|many
SVPGQGTLMGKETQY
>TRBV4-2|TRBJ2-2|many
ASSQGRGAGTGELF
>TRBV4-1|TRBJ1-1|.
ASSEYATVNTEAF
>TRBV9|TRBJ2-5|few
ASSAQLAGSGETQY
>TRBV28|TRBJ1-5|.
ASMARQPQH
>TRBV5-1|TRBJ2-2|.
ASSLKEETGVTGELF
>TRBV5-1|TRBJ2-4|.
ASSLGSAAKNIQY
>TRBV15|TRBJ1-5|many
ATSQVGGRPQH
>TRBV6-2/TRBV6-3|TRBJ2-1|.
ASSGRWDSYNEQF
>TRBV20-1|TRBJ2-5|few
SARGYMETQY
>TRBV12-3/TRBV12-4|TRBJ2-1|few
ASSLRGRSRGNEQF
>TRBV20-1|TRBJ2-7|few
SARELGSGTSIDEQY
>TRBV20-1|TRBJ2-7|few
SADRASGIYEQY
>TRBV29-1|TRBJ2-2|many
SVKGRGSDTGELF
>TRBV6-1|TRBJ2-7|.
ASLPPGGRTYEQY
>TRBV10-3|TRBJ2-1|few
AISGSHNEQF
>TRBV28|TRBJ1-2|.
ASTAMRTSGGGYT
>TRBV10-1|TRBJ1-3|.
ASSESPGVNTIY
>TRBV28|TRBJ1-2|.
ASKAGDYGYT
>TRBV6-1|TRBJ2-7|.
ASSEYQGVRLEQY
>TRBV6-1|TRBJ1-5|.
ASRPGTGALRQPQH
>TRBV20-1|TRBJ2-7|many
SARNSGRAYEQY
>TRBV7-2|TRBJ2-5|many
ASSLGPGGLQETQY
>TRBV5-1|TRBJ2-5|once
AGSSGAGTQY
>TRBV12-3/TRBV12-4|TRBJ2-5|few
ASSDRVAGETQY
>TRBV6-5|TRBJ1-2|many
ASTGILSGRSGGYT
>TRBV18|TRBJ2-5|.
ASSPPVAEETQY
>TRBV27|TRBJ1-2|few
ASSLSNKASGYT
>TRBV5-1|TRBJ2-1|many
ASSLLGGNEQF
>TRBV6-1|TRBJ2-1|few
ASRTSGGRNEQF
>TRBV6-2/TRBV6-3|TRBJ1-1|few
ASSFQRDTEAF
>TRBV9|TRBJ2-7|many
ASSPVRAGEQY
>TRBV2|TRBJ2-1|many
ASSEGQGGEQF